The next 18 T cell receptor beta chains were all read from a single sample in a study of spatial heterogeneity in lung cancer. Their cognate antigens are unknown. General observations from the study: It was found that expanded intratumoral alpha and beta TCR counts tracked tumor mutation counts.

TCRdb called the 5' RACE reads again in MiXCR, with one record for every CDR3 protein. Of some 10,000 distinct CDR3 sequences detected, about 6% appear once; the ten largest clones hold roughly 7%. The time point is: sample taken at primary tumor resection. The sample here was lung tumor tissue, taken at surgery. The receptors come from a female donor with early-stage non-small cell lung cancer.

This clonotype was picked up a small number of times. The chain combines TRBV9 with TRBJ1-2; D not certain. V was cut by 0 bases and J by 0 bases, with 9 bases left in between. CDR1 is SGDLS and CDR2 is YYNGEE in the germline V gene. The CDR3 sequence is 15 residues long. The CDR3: CASSVDGDSNYGYTF. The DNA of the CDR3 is TGTGCCAGCAGCGTAGACGGAGACTCTAACTATGGCTACACCTTC.

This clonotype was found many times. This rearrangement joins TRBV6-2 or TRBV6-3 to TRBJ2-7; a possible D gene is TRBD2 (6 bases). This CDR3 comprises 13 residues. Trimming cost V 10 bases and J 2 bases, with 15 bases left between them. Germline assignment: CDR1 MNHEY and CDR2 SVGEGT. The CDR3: CANTRDSTYEQYV. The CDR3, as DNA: TGTGCCAATACCCGGGACTCCACCTACGAGCAGTACGTC.

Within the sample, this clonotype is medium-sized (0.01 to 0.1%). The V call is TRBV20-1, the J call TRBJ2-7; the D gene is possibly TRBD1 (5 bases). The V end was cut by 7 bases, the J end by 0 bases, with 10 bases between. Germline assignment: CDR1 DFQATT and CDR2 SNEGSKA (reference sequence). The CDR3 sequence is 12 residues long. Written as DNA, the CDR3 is TGCAGTGGCAGGGTCAGCTCCTACGAGCAGTACTTC. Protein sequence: CSGRVSSYEQYF.

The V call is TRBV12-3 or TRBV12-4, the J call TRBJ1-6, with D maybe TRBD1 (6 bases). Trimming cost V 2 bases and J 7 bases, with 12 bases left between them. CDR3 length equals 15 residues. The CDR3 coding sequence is TGTGCCAGCAGTTTACGGGGGGCGCGAAATTCACCCCTCCACTTT. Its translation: CASSLRGARNSPLHF.

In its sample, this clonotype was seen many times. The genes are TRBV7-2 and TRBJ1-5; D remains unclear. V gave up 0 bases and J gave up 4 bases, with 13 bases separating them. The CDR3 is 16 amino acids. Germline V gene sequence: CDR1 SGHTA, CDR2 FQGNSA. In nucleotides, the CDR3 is TGTGCCAGCAGCTTAGCATCTGGGGTCGGTAATCAGCCCCAGCATTTT. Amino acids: CASSLASGVGNQPQHF.

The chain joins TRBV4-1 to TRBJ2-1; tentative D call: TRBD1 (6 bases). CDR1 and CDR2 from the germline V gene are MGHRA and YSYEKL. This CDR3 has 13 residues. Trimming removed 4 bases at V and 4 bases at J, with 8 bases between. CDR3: CASSLTGYNEQFF. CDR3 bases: TGCGCCAGCAGCCTGACAGGTTACAATGAGCAGTTCTTC.

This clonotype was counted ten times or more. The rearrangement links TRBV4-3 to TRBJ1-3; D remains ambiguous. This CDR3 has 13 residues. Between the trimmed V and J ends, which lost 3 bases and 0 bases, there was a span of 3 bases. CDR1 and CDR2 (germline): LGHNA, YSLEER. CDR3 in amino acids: CASSQVSGNTIYF. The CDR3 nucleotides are TGCGCCAGCAGCCAGGTCTCTGGAAACACCATATATTTT.

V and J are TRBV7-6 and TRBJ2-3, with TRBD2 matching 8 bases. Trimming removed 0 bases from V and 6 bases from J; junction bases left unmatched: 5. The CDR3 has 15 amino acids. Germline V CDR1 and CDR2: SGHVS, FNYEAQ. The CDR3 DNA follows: TGTGCCAGCAGCTTAGCGGTTAGCGGGGCCGATACGCAGTATTTT. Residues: CASSLAVSGADTQYF.

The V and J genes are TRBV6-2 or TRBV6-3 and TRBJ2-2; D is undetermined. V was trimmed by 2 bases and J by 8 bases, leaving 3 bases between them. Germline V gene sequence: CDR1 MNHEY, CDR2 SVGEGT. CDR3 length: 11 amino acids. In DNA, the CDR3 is TGTGCCAGCAGTTACGGAGGGGAGCTGTTTTTT. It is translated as CASSYGGELFF.

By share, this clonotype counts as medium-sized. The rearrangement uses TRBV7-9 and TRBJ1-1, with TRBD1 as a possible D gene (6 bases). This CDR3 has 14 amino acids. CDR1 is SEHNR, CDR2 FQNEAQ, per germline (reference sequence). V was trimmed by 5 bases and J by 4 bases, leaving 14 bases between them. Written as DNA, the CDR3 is TGTGCCAGCAGCCTTCCAGGGGTTCCCACTGAAGCTTTCTTT. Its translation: CASSLPGVPTEAFF.

CDR3 coding DNA: TGTGCCAGCAGCACAGACAGGGTGAACACTGAAGCTTTCTTT. Its translation is CASSTDRVNTEAFF. The chain is built from TRBV7-8 and TRBJ1-1, with 7 positions matching TRBD1. The CDR3 totals 14 residues. Germline V gene sequence: CDR1 SGHVS, CDR2 FQNEAQ. Losses at the gene ends were 5 bases for V and 0 bases for J; bases not matched to a gene: 3. Supplemented by reference TRBV7-8 and TRBJ1-1, the full variable domain reads GAGVSQSPRYKVAKRGQDVALRCDPISGHVSLFWYQQALGQGPEFLTYFQNEAQLDKSGLPSDRFFAERPEGSVSTLKIQRTQQEDSAVYLCASSTDRVNTEAFFGQGTRLTVV.

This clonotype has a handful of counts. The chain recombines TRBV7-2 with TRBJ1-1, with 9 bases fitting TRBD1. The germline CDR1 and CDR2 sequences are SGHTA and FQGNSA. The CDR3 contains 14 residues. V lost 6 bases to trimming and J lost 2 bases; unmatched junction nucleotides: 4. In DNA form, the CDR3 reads TGTGCCAGCAGGTCAACAGGGGGCAACACTGAAGCTTTCTTT. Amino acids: CASRSTGGNTEAFF.

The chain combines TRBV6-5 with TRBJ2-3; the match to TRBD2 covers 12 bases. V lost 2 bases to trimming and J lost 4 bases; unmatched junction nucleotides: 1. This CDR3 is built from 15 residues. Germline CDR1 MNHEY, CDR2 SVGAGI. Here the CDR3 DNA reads TGTGCCAGCAGTTACCTAGCGGGGGGGGCAGATACGCAGTATTTT. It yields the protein CASSYLAGGADTQYF.

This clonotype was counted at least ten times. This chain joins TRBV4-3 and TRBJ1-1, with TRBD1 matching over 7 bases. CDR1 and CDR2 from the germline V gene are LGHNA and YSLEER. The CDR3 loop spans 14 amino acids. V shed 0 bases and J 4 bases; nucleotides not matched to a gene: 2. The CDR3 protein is CASSQDRGSTEAFF. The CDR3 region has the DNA TGCGCCAGCAGCCAAGACAGGGGGAGCACTGAAGCTTTCTTT.

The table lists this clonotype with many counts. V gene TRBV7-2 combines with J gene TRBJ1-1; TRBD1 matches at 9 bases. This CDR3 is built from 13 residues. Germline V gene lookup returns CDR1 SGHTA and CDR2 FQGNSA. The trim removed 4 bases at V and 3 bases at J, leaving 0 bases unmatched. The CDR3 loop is CASSWDRDTEAFF. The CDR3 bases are TGTGCCAGCAGCTGGGACAGGGACACTGAAGCTTTCTTT.

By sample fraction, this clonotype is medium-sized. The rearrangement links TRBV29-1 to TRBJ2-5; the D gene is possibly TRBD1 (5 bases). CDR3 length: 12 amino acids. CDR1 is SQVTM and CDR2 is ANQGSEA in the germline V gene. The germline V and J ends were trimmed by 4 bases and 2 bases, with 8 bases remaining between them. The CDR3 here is CSVGQLQETQYF. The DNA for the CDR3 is TGCAGCGTTGGACAGTTACAAGAGACCCAGTACTTC.

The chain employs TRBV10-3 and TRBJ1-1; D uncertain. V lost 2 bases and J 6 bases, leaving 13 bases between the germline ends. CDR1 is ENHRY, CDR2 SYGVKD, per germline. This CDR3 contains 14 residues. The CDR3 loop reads CAISERGGDPEAFF. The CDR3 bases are TGTGCCATCAGTGAGCGGGGAGGCGACCCTGAAGCTTTCTTT.

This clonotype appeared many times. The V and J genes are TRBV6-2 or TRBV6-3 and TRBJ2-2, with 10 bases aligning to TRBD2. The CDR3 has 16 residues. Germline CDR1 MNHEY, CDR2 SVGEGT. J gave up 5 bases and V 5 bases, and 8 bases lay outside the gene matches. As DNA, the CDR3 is TGTGCCAGCAGTGACCCAGCGGGAGGGCCAACCGGGGAGCTGTTTTTT. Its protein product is CASSDPAGGPTGELFF.